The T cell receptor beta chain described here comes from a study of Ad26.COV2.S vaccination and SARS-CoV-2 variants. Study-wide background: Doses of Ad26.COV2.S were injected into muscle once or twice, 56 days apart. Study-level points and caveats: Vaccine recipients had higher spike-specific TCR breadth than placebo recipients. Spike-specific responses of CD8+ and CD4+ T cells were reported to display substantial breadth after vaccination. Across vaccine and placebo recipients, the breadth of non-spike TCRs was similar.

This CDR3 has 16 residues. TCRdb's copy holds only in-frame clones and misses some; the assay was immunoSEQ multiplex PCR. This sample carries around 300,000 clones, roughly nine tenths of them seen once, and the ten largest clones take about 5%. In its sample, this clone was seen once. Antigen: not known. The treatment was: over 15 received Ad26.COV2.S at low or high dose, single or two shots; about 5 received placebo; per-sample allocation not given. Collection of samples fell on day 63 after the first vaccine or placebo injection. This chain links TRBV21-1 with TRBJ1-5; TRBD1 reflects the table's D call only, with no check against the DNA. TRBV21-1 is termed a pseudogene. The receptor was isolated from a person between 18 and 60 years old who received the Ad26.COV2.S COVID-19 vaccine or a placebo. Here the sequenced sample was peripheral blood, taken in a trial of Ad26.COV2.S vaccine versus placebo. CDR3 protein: CASSKVKTVTYQPQHF. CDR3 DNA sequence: TGTGCCAGCAGCAAAGTAAAGACAGTGACTTATCAGCCCCAGCATTTT.